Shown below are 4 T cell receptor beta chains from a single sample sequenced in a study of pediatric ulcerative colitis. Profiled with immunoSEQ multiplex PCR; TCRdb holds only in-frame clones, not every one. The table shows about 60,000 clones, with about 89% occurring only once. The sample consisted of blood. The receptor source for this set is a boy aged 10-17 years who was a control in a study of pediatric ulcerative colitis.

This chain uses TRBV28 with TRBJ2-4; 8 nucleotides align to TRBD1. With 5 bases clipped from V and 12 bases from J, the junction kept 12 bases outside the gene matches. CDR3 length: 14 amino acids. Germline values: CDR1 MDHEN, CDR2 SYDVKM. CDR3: CASSVAPGQGHQYF. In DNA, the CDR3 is TGTGCCAGCAGTGTAGCCCCTGGACAGGGCCATCAGTACTTC.

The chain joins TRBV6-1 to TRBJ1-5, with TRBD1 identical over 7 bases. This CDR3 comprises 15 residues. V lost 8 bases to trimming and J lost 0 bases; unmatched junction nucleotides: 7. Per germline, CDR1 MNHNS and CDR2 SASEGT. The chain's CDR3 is CASATQGHSNQPQHF. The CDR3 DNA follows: TGTGCCAGCGCCACACAGGGGCATAGCAATCAGCCCCAGCATTTT.

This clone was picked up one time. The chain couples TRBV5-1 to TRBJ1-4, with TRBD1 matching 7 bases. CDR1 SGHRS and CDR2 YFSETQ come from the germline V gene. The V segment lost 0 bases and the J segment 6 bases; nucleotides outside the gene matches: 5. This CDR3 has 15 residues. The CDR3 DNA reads TGCGCCAGCAGCTTGGAAGGCAGGGGGGATGAAAAACTGTTTTTT. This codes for CASSLEGRGDEKLFF.

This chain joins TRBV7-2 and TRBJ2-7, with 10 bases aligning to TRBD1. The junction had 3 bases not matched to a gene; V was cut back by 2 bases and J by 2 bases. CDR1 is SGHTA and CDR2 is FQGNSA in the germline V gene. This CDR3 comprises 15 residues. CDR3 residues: CASSLMGTGAYEQYF. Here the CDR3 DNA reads TGTGCCAGCAGCTTAATGGGGACAGGGGCCTACGAGCAGTACTTC.